Given below is one TCR beta chain in context. Its specificity is not known. These data originate in a study of OX40 agonist ivuxolimab in advanced cancers. Study context: Of the participants, 40% had some prior anti-PD-1, anti-PD-L1 or anti-CTLA-4 therapy, which was allowed. Study-level points and caveats: Researchers report that CD8+ T cells had, on average, more expanded clones than CD4+.

Here immunoSEQ multiplex PCR was the method, and the copy in TCRdb shows in-frame clones only, minus some. The sample lists under 45,000 clones, roughly four fifths occurring once. This receptor was taken from an adult with an advanced solid tumor such as melanoma, head and neck, liver or kidney cancer. The material sequenced was CD4+ or CD8+ T cells sorted from blood, taken in a trial of the OX40 agonist ivuxolimab.

The chain's CDR3 is CASSPSSNQPQHF. In nucleotides, the CDR3 is TGTGCCAGCAGCCCGTCGAGCAATCAGCCCCAGCATTTT. The rearrangement joins TRBV7-2 to TRBJ1-5; D is unclear. Germline CDR1 and CDR2: SGHTA and FQGNSA. V gave up 5 bases and J gave up 1 base, with 6 bases separating them. The CDR3 covers 13 residues.